This record looks at one T cell receptor beta chain sequence and its context. The clone's antigen remains unknown. No much larger clone exists at a distance of one base, and base qualities are not known. After more than nine days of culture, CD4+ T cells were isolated with the EasySep CD4+ T cell isolation kit. Each participant received two doses of an mRNA SARS-CoV-2 vaccine, either BNT162b2 or mRNA-1273. Negative nucleocapsid antibody results before and after vaccination confirmed that the healthy vaccine recipients had no prior SARS-CoV-2 infection. On days 3 and 7, half of the culture medium was replaced with fresh IL-2-containing medium. Unless noted otherwise, every peptide stimulation condition was grown in triplicate wells. PBMC were separated from whole blood using Ficoll-Paque Plus gradient centrifugation and were then either cryopreserved at -140C or used fresh. The QIAamp micro DNA kit was used to extract genomic DNA from the cultured CD4+ T cells.

This specimen belongs to a study of vaccination effects on CD4 cells after COVID-19 (dated by TCRdb to 2022 to 2024). General notes on the study: The ViraFEST assay stimulated PBMC with viral peptide pools and then used TCR sequencing to identify antigen-specific CD4+ T cell clonotypes by expansion. SARS-CoV-2 spike-specific CD4+ TCR repertoires were compared before and after mRNA vaccination in COVID-19 convalescent patients and in infection-naive vaccine recipients. Post-vaccine samples across the study were collected a median of 72 days after the second dose, with a range of 14 to 241. Each well held fewer than 2.5 million PBMC cultured in IMDM containing around 5% human AB serum, about 10 IU/ml IL-2 and gentamicin, along with approximately 10 ug/ml peptides. The Oncomine TCR Beta short-read assay on an Illumina iSeq 100 was used to sequence cultures from other donors in the study. The full study included roughly 10 COVID-19 convalescent patients and a handful of SARS-CoV-2-naive healthy vaccine recipients.

Beyond this particular receptor, the publication reports: Clones induced by infection and clones induced by vaccination both contracted markedly at late timepoints after vaccination, which fits with T cell responses waning over time. Among healthy vaccine recipients, nearly all vaccine-induced clones were SARS-CoV-2 mono-reactive, and only 1 of 255 was cross-reactive with common cold coronaviruses. The study was limited by a small number of convalescent patients and lacked early post-infection timepoints.

To prepare the library, the immunoSEQ multiplex PCR assay was applied. TCR beta CDR3 sequencing was performed on DNA from the cultured, isolated CD4+ T cells. Under the source paper's analysis protocol: Non-productive TCR sequences were removed and reads were trimmed to the CDR3 region, keeping CDR3s of at least 7 amino acids. The MANAFEST web app was used to identify antigen-specific clonotypes by comparing expansion in peptide wells with expansion in reference cultures. Positive clones required FDR<0.05 expansion versus reference and all other wells, odds ratio above 5, and frequency above 0.1% in two replicate wells. Clonotypes significantly expanded in SARS-CoV-2 spike wells and in at least one common cold coronavirus spike condition were defined as cross-reactive. Levenshtein distance calculated with the stringdist R package was used to assess CDR3 similarity, and unrooted trees were constructed with ape in R 3.6.1. TCRdb retrieved this table from immuneACCESS and kept in-frame rearrangements only. Not all clones are present; in checked studies, unresolved V genes account for under half, and no reason is known for the remainder. The V and J calls and clone size come from that table; D and trimming were worked out from the DNA. The sample has some 30,000 clones on record, around 74% of them singletons. 14% to 15% of the sample goes to the ten largest clones.

CDR1 and CDR2 are read off the germline V gene (reference sequence) as SGHNT and YYREEE. Spanning cysteine to phenylalanine, the CDR3 consists of 14 amino acids. Only the CDR3 region is kept as DNA, spanning 42 bases read in frame from base 1. V and J are truncated by 0 bases and 0 bases respectively, leaving an intervening sequence of 7 bases. This chain joins TRBV5-4 to TRBJ2-7, with the D gene call left open. The sequences come from CD4+ T cells from PBMCs cultured without peptide, collected after COVID-19 vaccination. The source is a human donor who received a COVID-19 vaccine. CDR3 region: CASSLDHNSYEQYF. The DNA sequence is TGTGCCAGCAGCTTGGATCATAACTCCTACGAGCAGTACTTC.